The clone carrying this TCR beta chain was seen only once. The sample originates from a study of blood T cell repertoires in COVID-19. Study context: In each case, the material was cDNA or gDNA derived from T cells, B-cell-depleted T cells, or PBMCs.

Original processing notes: Reference gene primer amplification gave estimated nucleated cell counts. The method was immunoSEQ multiplex PCR; TCRdb's version includes in-frame clones alone and lacks a portion of them. The V and J calls and clone size were taken over from that table, and D and trimming were inferred from the DNA. The repertoire holds 150,000 to 200,000 clones, with approximately 86% as singletons. The CDR3 runs 15 residues. The germline V gene has CDR1 KGHSH and CDR2 LQKENI. The V and J ends lost 2 bases and 0 bases respectively, with 9 bases between them. The rearrangement links TRBV18 to TRBJ2-3, with D possibly matching TRBD1 (5 bases). The specimen was peripheral blood. The clonotype was recovered from a man in his 70s with active or convalescent COVID-19. CDR3: CASSPNPGSTDTQYF. CDR3 sequence (DNA): TGTGCCAGCTCACCAAACCCAGGGAGCACAGATACGCAGTATTTT.